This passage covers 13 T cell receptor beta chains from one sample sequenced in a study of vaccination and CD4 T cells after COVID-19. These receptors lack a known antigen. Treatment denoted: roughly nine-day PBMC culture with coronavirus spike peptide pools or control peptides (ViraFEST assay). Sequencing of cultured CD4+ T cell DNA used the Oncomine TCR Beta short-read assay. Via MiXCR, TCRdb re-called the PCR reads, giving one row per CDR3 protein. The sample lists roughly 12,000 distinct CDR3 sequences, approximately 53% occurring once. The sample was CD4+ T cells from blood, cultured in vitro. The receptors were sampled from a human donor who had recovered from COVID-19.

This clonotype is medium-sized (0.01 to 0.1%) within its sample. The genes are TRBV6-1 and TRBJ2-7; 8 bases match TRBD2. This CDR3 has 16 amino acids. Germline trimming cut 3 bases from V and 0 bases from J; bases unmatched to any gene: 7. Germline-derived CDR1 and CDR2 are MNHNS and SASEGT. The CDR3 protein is CASSDGGTRGSYEQYF. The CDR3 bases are TGTGCCAGCAGTGACGGCGGGACTAGGGGCTCCTACGAGCAGTACTTC.

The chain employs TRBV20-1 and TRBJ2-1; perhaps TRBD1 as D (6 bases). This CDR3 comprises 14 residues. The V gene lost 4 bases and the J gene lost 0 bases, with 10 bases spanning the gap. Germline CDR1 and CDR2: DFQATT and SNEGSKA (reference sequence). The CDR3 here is CSATGTSSYNEQFF. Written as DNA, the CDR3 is TGCAGTGCTACCGGGACAAGCTCCTACAATGAGCAGTTCTTC.

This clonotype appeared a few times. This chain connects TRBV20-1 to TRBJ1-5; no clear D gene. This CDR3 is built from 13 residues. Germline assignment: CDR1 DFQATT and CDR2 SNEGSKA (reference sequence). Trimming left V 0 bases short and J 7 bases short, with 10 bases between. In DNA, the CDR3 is TGCAGTGCTAGAGAGGAAGCATACCAGCCCCAGCATTTT. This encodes CSAREEAYQPQHF.

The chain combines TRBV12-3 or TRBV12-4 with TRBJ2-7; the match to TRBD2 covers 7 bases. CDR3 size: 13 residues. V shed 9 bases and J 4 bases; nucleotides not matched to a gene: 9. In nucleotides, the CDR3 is TGTGCCAGTGGGGGGGTCGAGGCTTACGAGCAGTACTTC. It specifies CASGGVEAYEQYF.

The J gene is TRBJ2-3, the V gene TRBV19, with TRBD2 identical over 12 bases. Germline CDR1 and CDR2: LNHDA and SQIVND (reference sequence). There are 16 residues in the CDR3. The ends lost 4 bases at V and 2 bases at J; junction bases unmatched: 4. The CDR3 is CASSTGTSGHTDTQYF. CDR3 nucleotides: TGTGCCAGTAGTACCGGGACTAGCGGGCACACAGATACGCAGTATTTT.

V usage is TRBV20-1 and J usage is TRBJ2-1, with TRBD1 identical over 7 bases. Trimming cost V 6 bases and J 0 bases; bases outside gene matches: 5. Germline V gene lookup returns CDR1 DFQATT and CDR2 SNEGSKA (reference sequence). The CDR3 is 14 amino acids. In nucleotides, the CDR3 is TGCAGTGCACAGACAGGGAGCTCCTACAATGAGCAGTTCTTC. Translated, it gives CSAQTGSSYNEQFF.

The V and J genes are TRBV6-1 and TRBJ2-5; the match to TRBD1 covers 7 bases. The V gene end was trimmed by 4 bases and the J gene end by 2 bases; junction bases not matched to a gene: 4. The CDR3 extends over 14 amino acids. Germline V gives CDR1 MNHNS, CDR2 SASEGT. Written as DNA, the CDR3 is TGTGCCAGCAGTGCGCCGGGACAGCAAGAGACCCAGTACTTC. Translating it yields CASSAPGQQETQYF.

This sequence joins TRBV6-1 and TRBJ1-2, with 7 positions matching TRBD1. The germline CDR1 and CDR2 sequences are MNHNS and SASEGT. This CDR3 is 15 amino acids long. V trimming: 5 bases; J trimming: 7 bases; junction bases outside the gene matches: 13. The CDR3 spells CASSTPRQGSSGYTF. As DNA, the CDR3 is TGTGCCAGCAGTACCCCGAGACAGGGAAGCAGTGGCTACACCTTC.

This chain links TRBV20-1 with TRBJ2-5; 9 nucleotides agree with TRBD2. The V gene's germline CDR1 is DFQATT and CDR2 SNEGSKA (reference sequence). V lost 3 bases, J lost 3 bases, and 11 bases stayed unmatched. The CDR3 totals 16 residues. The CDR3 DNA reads TGCAGTGCTAGGAGAGGGGCGGGAGGGCCGGAAGAGACCCAGTACTTC. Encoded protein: CSARRGAGGPEETQYF.

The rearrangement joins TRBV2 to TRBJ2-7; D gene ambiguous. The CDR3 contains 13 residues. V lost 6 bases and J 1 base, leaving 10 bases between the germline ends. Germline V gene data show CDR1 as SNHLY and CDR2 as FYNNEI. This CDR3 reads CASSEYRSYEQYF. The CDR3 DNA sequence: TGTGCCAGCAGCGAGTACCGTTCCTACGAGCAGTACTTC.

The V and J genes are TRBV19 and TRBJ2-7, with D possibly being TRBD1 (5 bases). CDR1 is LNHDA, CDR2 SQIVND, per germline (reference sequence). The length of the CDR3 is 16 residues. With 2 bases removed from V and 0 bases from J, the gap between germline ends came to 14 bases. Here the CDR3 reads CASSIRGSQSSYEQYF. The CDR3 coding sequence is TGTGCCAGTAGTATAAGGGGCAGTCAGAGCTCCTACGAGCAGTACTTC.

For the CDR3, the DNA is TGTGCCAGCAGTCCAAGGGGGCGGGCTAATGAAAAACTGTTTTTT. It yields the protein CASSPRGRANEKLFF. The gene calls are TRBV28 and TRBJ1-4; 7 positions match TRBD1. Germline V gene lookup returns CDR1 MDHEN and CDR2 SYDVKM. V trimming: 5 bases; J trimming: 3 bases; junction bases outside the gene matches: 6. The CDR3 contains 15 residues.

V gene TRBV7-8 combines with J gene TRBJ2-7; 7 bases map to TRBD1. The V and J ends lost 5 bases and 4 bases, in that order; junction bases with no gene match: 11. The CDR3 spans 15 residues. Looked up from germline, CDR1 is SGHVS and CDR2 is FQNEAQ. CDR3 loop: CASSLGPDRAYEQYF. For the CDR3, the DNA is TGTGCCAGCAGCCTCGGGCCCGACAGGGCTTACGAGCAGTACTTC.